The 24 T cell receptor beta chains listed next were all sequenced from one sample in a study of tumor and adjacent non-tumor tissue in lung cancer. The template was RNA from unsorted bulk tissue. Distant lung tissue was collected more than 3 cm away from the tumor edge. The library came from three nested PCR rounds adapted from ARM-PCR protocols. TCRdb reanalysed the multiplex PCR reads using MiXCR and keeps one entry per CDR3 protein. The sample lists 100,000 or so distinct CDR3 sequences; 50% to 70% were seen once. The sequencing sample was made of distant non-tumor lung tissue. The receptors derive from a man aged 25-45 years with non-small cell lung cancer.

This clonotype rates as medium-sized. J is TRBJ1-1 and V is TRBV11-2, with D unclear. V dropped 1 base and J dropped 5 bases, with 8 bases sitting between them. The CDR3 sequence is 13 residues long. CDR1 is SGHAT and CDR2 is FQNNGV in the germline V gene. The CDR3 here is CASSLAGRTEAFF. The CDR3 DNA follows: TGTGCCAGCAGCTTAGCGGGGAGGACTGAAGCTTTCTTT.

Turning to this clonotype: One base away lies a much larger clone, so this may be a sequencing read error. This chain connects TRBV20-1 to TRBJ1-1; D unresolved. V was clipped by 5 bases and J by 0 bases, with 10 bases between them. The CDR3 totals 13 residues. The V gene's germline CDR1 is DFQATT and CDR2 SNEGSKA (reference sequence). CDR3 region: CSAGSGLNTEAFF. CDR3 nucleotide sequence: TGCAGTGCTGGGTCAGGACTGAACACTGAAGCTTTCTTT.

The chain uses TRBV12-3 or TRBV12-4 and TRBJ2-5; TRBD2 agrees at 10 bases. Trimming took 9 bases from V and 4 from J; bases not matched to a gene: 17. This CDR3 comprises 17 residues. CDR3 in amino acids: CARSPGLAGAVGETQYF. The CDR3, as DNA: TGTGCCAGGAGTCCCGGTCTAGCGGGAGCTGTTGGAGAGACCCAGTACTTC.

On this clonotype itself: The CDR3 ends on some other residue instead of the conserved phenylalanine or tryptophan, so this is likely a read error. It is unclear where the CDR3 begins or ends on the DNA, so no DNA is shown, and the CDR3 is as TCRdb lists it. This rearrangement joins TRBV29-1 to TRBJ2-5; the D call in the table, TRBD2, was not verified against the DNA. CDR1 and CDR2 (germline): SQVTM, ANQGSEA. A total of 14 residues make up the CDR3, ends included. The CDR3 protein is CSVDWRGVGETQYL.

This clonotype appeared many times. This chain links TRBV4-1 with TRBJ2-1, with TRBD1 identical over 8 bases. CDR1 MGHRA and CDR2 YSYEKL come from the germline V gene. The J segment lost 9 bases and the V segment lost 3 bases, leaving 7 bases of the junction unmatched. The CDR3 loop spans 14 amino acids. In DNA form, the CDR3 reads TGCGCCAGCAGCCAGGACAGGGTCCTCGGTGAGCAGTTCTTC. This sequence encodes CASSQDRVLGEQFF.

Worth noting for this clonotype: A much more abundant neighbour one base away suggests this may be a read error. This rearrangement joins TRBV4-2 to TRBJ1-2; D not resolved. This CDR3 region has 12 residues. V was shortened by 1 base and J by 8 bases, with 8 bases between the two germline ends. CDR1 is LGHNA and CDR2 is YNFKEQ in the germline V gene. The CDR3 DNA sequence: TGTGCCAGCAGCCAAGTGAGTGACGGCTACACCTTC. As protein: CASSQVSDGYTF.

Remarks on this clonotype: Its ends do not fully match the called genes, so a read error is possible. This chain links TRBV10-3 with TRBJ2-6; the D gene is possibly TRBD2 (6 bases). The CDR3 consists of 12 residues. Germline-derived CDR1 and CDR2 are ENHRY and SYGVKD. The CDR3 loop reads CTIGGVANVLTF. In DNA, the CDR3 is TGTACCATCGGCGGGGTAGCCAACGTCCTGACTTTC.

With regard to this clonotype: A read error is possible here, since a much larger clone lies one base away. The rearrangement links TRBV12-3 or TRBV12-4 to TRBJ2-2, with a possible D match to TRBD2 (6 bases). The CDR3 totals 12 residues. DNA of the CDR3: TGTGCCAGCAGTCCGAGGCGCGGGAAGCTGTTTTTT. It specifies CASSPRRGKLFF.

The chain recombines TRBV20-1 with TRBJ1-5; no firm D call. The CDR3 has 15 amino acids. Germline V lookup: CDR1 DFQATT, CDR2 SNEGSKA (reference sequence). The CDR3 nucleotides read TGCAATACCGCCTCGAGACACTCCAGCAATCAGCCCCAGCATTTT. It translates to CNTASRHSSNQPQHF.

Concerning this clonotype: A much bigger clone sits one base away, suggesting this may be a read error. The rearrangement links TRBV7-9 to TRBJ1-5, with 8 nucleotides matching TRBD1. Germline CDR1 is SEHNR and CDR2 is FQNEAQ (reference sequence). The CDR3 is 15 residues long. The CDR3 sequence: CASSPTGGGNQPQQF. The CDR3 DNA reads TGTGCCAGCAGCCCCACAGGGGGAGGCAATCAGCCCCAGCAGTTT. The full variable domain, its missing parts supplied by reference TRBV7-9 and TRBJ1-5, is DTGVSQNPRHKITKRGQNVTFRCDPISEHNRLYWYRQTLGQGPEFLTYFQNEAQLEKSRLLSDRFSAERPKGSFSTLEIQRTEQGDSAMYLCASSPTGGGNQPQQFGDGTRLSIL.

CDR3 DNA: TGTGCCAGCAGCCGAGATTCTGGGACAGGTAGCAATCAGCCCCAGCATTTT. It translates to CASSRDSGTGSNQPQHF. V usage is TRBV4-2 and J usage is TRBJ1-5; 8 positions agree with TRBD1. Per germline, CDR1 LGHNA and CDR2 YNFKEQ. The CDR3 consists of 17 residues. With 4 bases clipped from V and 0 bases from J, the junction kept 8 bases outside the gene matches.

The chain couples TRBV6-2 or TRBV6-3 to TRBJ2-1; D is possibly TRBD1 (6 bases). Germline CDR1 MNHEY, CDR2 SVGEGT. This CDR3 has 14 residues. Trimming took off 5 bases at V and 6 bases at J, with 14 bases between the two ends. CDR3 DNA: TGTGCCAGCAGTCCCTTGGGGGCGGGCAATGAGCAGTTCTTC. This encodes CASSPLGAGNEQFF.

This chain connects TRBV11-2 to TRBJ2-3; D not resolved. CDR3 length: 13 residues. Trimming shortened V by 9 bases and J by 10 bases, and 20 bases separated the two germline ends. CDR1 is SGHAT and CDR2 is FQNNGV in the germline V gene. The DNA of the CDR3 is TGTGCCAGAAGGTTAGAGGCCCCGTGGGCGCAGTATTTT. This encodes CARRLEAPWAQYF.

Points on this clonotype: Since a much larger clone is just one base distant, this may be a read error. The chain combines TRBV12-3 or TRBV12-4 with TRBJ1-2; D is ambiguous. Trimming removed 7 bases at V and 3 bases at J, with 6 bases between. CDR3 length: 11 amino acids. The CDR3 nucleotides read TGTGCCAGCATCACCTACTATGGCTACACCTTC. Translated: CASITYYGYTF.

In this sample, this clonotype turned up many times. The chain has TRBV12-3 or TRBV12-4 and TRBJ1-3, with TRBD1 identical over 9 bases. Trimming at V came to 4 bases and at J to 2 bases, leaving 6 bases not matched to a gene. CDR3 size: 16 residues. The CDR3 is CASSSGQGKAGNTIYF. For the CDR3, the DNA is TGTGCCAGCAGTTCAGGACAGGGGAAGGCTGGAAACACCATATATTTT.

Turning to this clonotype: The junction departs from the called germline gene at one end, perhaps through a read error. V and J are TRBV11-2 and TRBJ2-6; a weak D match, TRBD1 (6 bases). CDR3 length: 18 amino acids. Per the germline V gene, CDR1 is SGHAT and CDR2 is FQNNGV. The CDR3 DNA follows: TGTGCCAGCAGCCTAGGGGGATCTTCCAGCTCTAGGGCCAACGTCCTGACTTTC. It yields the protein CASSLGGSSSSRANVLTF.

Concerning this clonotype itself: One end of the junction fails to match germline, which may point to a read error. The V gene is TRBV4-2, the J gene TRBJ2-2, with TRBD1 as a possible D gene (5 bases). CDR1 LGHNA and CDR2 YNFKEQ come from the germline V gene. This CDR3 has 16 residues. This CDR3 is CASGQGESRVDGELFF. The CDR3 DNA is TGTGCCAGCGGCCAAGGGGAAAGCCGGGTAGACGGGGAGCTGTTTTTT.

About this clonotype: A read error may be the cause here, since a much bigger clone is one base away. Since the CDR3 does not end with the conserved phenylalanine or tryptophan, this likely comes from a read error. The chain is built from TRBV6-4 and TRBJ2-3, with 8 bases aligning to TRBD2. The CDR3 totals 14 residues. Germline V gene sequence: CDR1 MRHNA, CDR2 SNTAGT. V shed 3 bases and J 1 base; nucleotides not matched to a gene: 0. This CDR3 is CASSEAGGTDTQYY. The CDR3 DNA reads TGTGCCAGCAGTGAAGCGGGGGGCACAGATACGCAGTATTAT.

This clonotype occurred many times. The rearrangement links TRBV28 to TRBJ2-7; either TRBD1 or TRBD2 may supply D (5 bases each). The CDR3 extends over 15 amino acids. The V end lost 10 bases, the J end lost 4 bases, and 23 bases lay between the germline ends. Germline values: CDR1 MDHEN, CDR2 SYDVKM. Here the CDR3 reads CATRLRDGVWYEQYF. Here the CDR3 DNA reads TGTGCCACCCGGCTGAGGGACGGGGTCTGGTACGAGCAGTACTTC.

A note on this clonotype: One end of the junction varies from germline; a read error may be responsible. The chain couples TRBV6-5 to TRBJ1-1; the D gene is possibly TRBD1 (5 bases). Germline V lookup: CDR1 MNHEY, CDR2 SVGAGI. This CDR3 spans 16 amino acids. The CDR3 nucleotides read TGTGCCAGCAGTTACTCCGCAGGGAGTGAGAAGACTGAAGCTTCCTTT. Its translation is CASSYSAGSEKTEASF.

A few counts support this clonotype. A read error may explain this, as a much larger clone is one base away. The chain combines TRBV6-7 with TRBJ1-1; 7 nucleotides agree with TRBD1. TRBV6-7 is an ORF; its function is uncertain. The V gene end was trimmed by 9 bases and the J gene end by 7 bases; junction bases not matched to a gene: 11. CDR3 size: 13 residues. CDR3 nucleotides: TGTGCCAGAAGACTTACAGGGGTGAGTGAAGCTTTCTTT. It translates to CARRLTGVSEAFF.

Note on this clonotype: Since a much larger clone is just one base distant, this may be a read error. J is TRBJ2-5 and V is TRBV11-2; unclear D gene. Germline lookup yields CDR1 SGHAT and CDR2 FQNNGV. The CDR3 totals 12 residues. Deletions cut 5 bases from V and 5 bases from J, with 9 bases between. The CDR3 sequence is CASSILCETQYF. CDR3 sequence (DNA): TGTGCCAGCAGCATATTATGTGAGACCCAGTACTTC.

This clonotype came up many times. The chain carries TRBV20-1 and TRBJ1-5; 8 bases match TRBD1. V shed 2 bases and J 1 base; nucleotides not matched to a gene: 10. CDR1 is DFQATT and CDR2 is SNEGSKA in the germline V gene (reference sequence). CDR3 length: 17 residues. This CDR3 is CSARSVWTGMSNQPQHF. CDR3 coding DNA: TGCAGTGCTAGATCTGTATGGACAGGGATGAGCAATCAGCCCCAGCATTTT.

Remarks on this clonotype: The junction departs from germline at one end; a sequencing error may be responsible. This rearrangement joins TRBV6-5 to TRBJ1-6; D gene unclear. Germline lookup yields CDR1 MNHEY and CDR2 SVGAGI. The CDR3 totals 12 residues. The CDR3 coding sequence is TGTACCAGCAGTAGCTATAATTCACCCATCCACTTT. Translating it yields CTSSSYNSPIHF.